This T cell receptor beta chain was obtained from a study of shared clonotypes between healthy human individuals. Background on the study: A donor's plate count was three for CD4 naive and three for CD4 memory; CD8 naive had two and CD8 memory one.

The study enrolled healthy HIV-negative adults without recent acute infections or vaccinations as donors. Germline V lookup: CDR1 SGHAT, CDR2 FQNNGV. This CDR3 has 13 amino acids. Trimming shortened V by 5 bases and J by 3 bases, and 8 bases separated the two germline ends. Concerning this clone: Antigen: not known. The identical CDR3 is also encoded by other nucleotide sequences in the sample.

The data were produced by immunoSEQ multiplex PCR, yet TCRdb's version contains in-frame clones alone and is incomplete. The table has a few million clones, around 90% seen once. The study's findings and limits: Relative to clonotypes present in all four donors, those not shared had lower generation probabilities. Compared with memory subsets, naive subsets generally had larger estimated richness.

The specimen sequenced was naive CD4+ T cells sorted from blood. Subset defined: CD45RA+ positively selected. The genes are TRBV11-2 and TRBJ2-1; perhaps TRBD2 as D (5 bases). The sequence derives from a young man in good health. CDR3 sequence: CASSLGLYNEQFF. The CDR3 region has the DNA TGTGCCAGCAGCCTCGGACTCTACAATGAGCAGTTCTTC. The complete variable domain, with remaining parts taken from reference TRBV11-2 and TRBJ2-1, reads EAGVAQSPRYKIIEKRQSVAFWCNPISGHATLYWYQQILGQGPKLLIQFQNNGVVDDSQLPKDRFSAERLKGVDSTLKIQPAKLEDSAVYLCASSLGLYNEQFFGPGTRLTVL.